This TCR beta chain was identified during a study of T-cell reconstitution after alpha-beta-depleted transplantation in children. This clonotype was detected a few times. This CDR3 spans 14 amino acids. Germline V gene lookup returns CDR1 SGHRS and CDR2 YFSETQ. The junction had 6 bases not matched to a gene; V was cut back by 4 bases and J by 2 bases. The authors prepared the TCRbeta library with unique molecular identifiers. TCRdb used MiXCR to reprocess the PCR reads, holding one entry per CDR3 protein. The sample has 300,000 or so distinct CDR3 sequences; approximately 9.6% are singletons. The sequencing used PBMCs from the stem cell graft donor, collected from the stem cell graft. The rearrangement links TRBV5-1 to TRBJ2-7, with 7 nucleotides matching TRBD1. This sequence was found in a human donor who donated a stem cell graft to a child with SCID. DNA for the CDR3: TGCGCCAGCAGCCCGACAGGGTCCCCCTACGAGCAGTACTTC. Its translation: CASSPTGSPYEQYF.